This T cell receptor beta chain was captured in a study of CD8 T cells in Susac syndrome. Study context: At the time of blood draw, patients with Susac syndrome were therapy-naive, receiving corticosteroids, or receiving intravenous immunoglobulin alone.

From germline, CDR1 is SGHNT and CDR2 YENEEA. The germline V and J ends were trimmed by 5 bases and 8 bases, with 11 bases remaining between them. The CDR3 extends over 12 amino acids. This clonotype was detected once. The recently defined diagnostic criteria for definite or probable disease were met by the Susac syndrome patients. Random hexamers were used to reverse transcribe an amount of roughly 0.45 to 1 ug RNA. TCR beta CDR3 was amplified by immunoSEQ covering 54 Vbeta and 13 Jbeta. A single record per CDR3 protein comes from TCRdb applying MiXCR to the immunoSEQ multiplex PCR reads. Seen here are over 120,000 distinct CDR3 sequences, 85% to 95% observed once, and the top ten hold about 0.14%.

The J gene is TRBJ2-3, the V gene TRBV11-3; D is undetermined. This TCR derives from a human donor with Susac syndrome. The sequenced material came from CD4+ T cells from PBMCs. CDR3: CASSQDDGTQYF. In DNA form, the CDR3 reads TGTGCCAGCAGCCAGGACGATGGTACGCAGTATTTT.